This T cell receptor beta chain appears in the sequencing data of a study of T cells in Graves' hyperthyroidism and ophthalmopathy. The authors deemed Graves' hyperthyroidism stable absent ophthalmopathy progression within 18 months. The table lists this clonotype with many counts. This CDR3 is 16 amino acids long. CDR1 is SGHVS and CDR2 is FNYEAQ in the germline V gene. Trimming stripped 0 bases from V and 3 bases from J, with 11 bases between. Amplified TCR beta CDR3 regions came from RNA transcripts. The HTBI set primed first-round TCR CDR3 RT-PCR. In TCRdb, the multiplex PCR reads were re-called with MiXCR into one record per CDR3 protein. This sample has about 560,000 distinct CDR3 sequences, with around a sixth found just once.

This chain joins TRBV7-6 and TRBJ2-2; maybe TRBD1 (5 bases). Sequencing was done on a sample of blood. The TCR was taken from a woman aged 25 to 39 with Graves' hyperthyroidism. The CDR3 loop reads CASSLAGAMDTGELFF. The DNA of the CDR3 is TGTGCCAGCAGCTTAGCAGGGGCGATGGACACCGGGGAGCTGTTTTTT.